This TCR beta chain was profiled in a study of blood T cells in healthy people across ages. Looked up from germline, CDR1 is SGHRS and CDR2 is YFSETQ. This CDR3 contains 16 residues. With V trimmed by 0 bases and J by 6 bases, 10 bases remained unmatched. Combining a sample-barcoded 5' primer with a J-beta primer mix, a second PCR ran for roughly 7 to 12 cycles. Each cDNA molecule was tagged by a template-switch adaptor with 12 random nucleotides. TCRdb called the 5' RACE reads again in MiXCR, with one record for every CDR3 protein. This sample has about 670,000 distinct CDR3 sequences; over 40% occur once, and the top ten carry less than 15%. Roughly 9.8 milliliters of peripheral blood were drawn from each donor.

The source is a woman aged 80 or over in good health. Sample: blood. The genes are TRBV5-1 and TRBJ1-2; TRBD1 matches 8 bases. This CDR3 reads CASSLAAGQASNGYTF. In DNA, the CDR3 is TGCGCCAGCAGCTTGGCTGCGGGACAGGCTTCGAATGGCTACACCTTC.